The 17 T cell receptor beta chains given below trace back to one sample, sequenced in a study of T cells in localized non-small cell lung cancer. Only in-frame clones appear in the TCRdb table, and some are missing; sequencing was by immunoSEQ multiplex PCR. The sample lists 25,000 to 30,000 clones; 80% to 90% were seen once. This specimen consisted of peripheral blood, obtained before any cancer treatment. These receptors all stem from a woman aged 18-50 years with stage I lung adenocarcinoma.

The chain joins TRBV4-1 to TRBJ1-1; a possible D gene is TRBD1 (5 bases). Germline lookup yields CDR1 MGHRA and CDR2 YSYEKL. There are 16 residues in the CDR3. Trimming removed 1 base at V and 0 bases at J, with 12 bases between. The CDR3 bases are TGCGCCAGCAGCCAAGTTCCGCTGACAGTGAACACTGAAGCTTTCTTT. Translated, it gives CASSQVPLTVNTEAFF.

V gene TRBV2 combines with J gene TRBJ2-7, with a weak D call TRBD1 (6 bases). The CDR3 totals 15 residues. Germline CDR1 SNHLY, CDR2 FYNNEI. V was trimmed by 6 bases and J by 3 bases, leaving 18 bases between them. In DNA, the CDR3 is TGTGCCAGCAGCGGGTACGGGACAAAGATCTACGAGCAGTACTTC. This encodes CASSGYGTKIYEQYF.

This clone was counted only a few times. CDR3 DNA sequence: TGCGCCAGCAGCCAAGGATCGGCCAACGGGCAGTCGAATAATGAGCAGTTCTTC. This sequence encodes CASSQGSANGQSNNEQFF. V gene TRBV4-1 combines with J gene TRBJ2-1; D gene uncertain. The CDR3 contains 18 residues. V was shortened by 1 base and J by 7 bases, with 23 bases between the two germline ends. Germline CDR1 is MGHRA and CDR2 is YSYEKL.

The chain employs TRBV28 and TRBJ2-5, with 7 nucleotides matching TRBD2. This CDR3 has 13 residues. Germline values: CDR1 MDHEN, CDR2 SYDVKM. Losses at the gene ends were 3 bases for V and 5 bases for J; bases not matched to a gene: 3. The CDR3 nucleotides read TGTGCCAGCAGTTTTGAGGGAGGGGAGACCCAGTACTTC. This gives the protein CASSFEGGETQYF. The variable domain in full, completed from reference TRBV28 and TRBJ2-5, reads DVKVTQSSRYLVKRTGEKVFLECVQDMDHENMFWYRQDPGLGLRLIYFSYDVKMKEKGDIPEGYSVSREKKERFSLILESASTNQTSMYLCASSFEGGETQYFGPGTRLLVL.

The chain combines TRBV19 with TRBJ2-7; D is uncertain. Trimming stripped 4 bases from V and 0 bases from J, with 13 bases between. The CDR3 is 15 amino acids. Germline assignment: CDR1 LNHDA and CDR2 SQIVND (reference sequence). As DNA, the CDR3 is TGTGCCAGTAGTAATCGACACCTCAACTCCTACGAGCAGTACTTC. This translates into CASSNRHLNSYEQYF.

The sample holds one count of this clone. CDR3 sequence: CASSPSRTDTQYF. In nucleotides, the CDR3 is TGTGCCAGCTCACCATCGAGGACAGATACGCAGTATTTT. This sequence joins TRBV18 and TRBJ2-3; no firm D call. Trimming took off 2 bases at V and 3 bases at J, with 6 bases between the two ends. The length of the CDR3 is 13 residues. Germline assignment: CDR1 KGHSH and CDR2 LQKENI.

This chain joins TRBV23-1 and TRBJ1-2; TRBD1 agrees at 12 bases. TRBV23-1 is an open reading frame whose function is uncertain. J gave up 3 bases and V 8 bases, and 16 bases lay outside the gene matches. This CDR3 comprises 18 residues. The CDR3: CASFPRRGTGGFDYGYTF. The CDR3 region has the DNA TGCGCCAGCTTCCCACGAAGAGGGACAGGGGGCTTTGACTATGGCTACACCTTC.

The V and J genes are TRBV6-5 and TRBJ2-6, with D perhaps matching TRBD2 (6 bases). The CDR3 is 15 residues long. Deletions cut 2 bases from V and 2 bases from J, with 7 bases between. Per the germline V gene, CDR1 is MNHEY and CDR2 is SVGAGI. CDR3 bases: TGTGCCAGCAGTTACGGGGGGACTGGGGCCAACGTCCTGACTTTC. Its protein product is CASSYGGTGANVLTF.

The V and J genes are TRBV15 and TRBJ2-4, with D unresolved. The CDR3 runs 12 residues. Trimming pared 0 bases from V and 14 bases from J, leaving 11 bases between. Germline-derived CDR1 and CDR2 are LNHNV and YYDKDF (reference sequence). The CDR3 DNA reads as TGTGCCACCAGCAGAGATCGGTCCCAAAAGTACTTC. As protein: CATSRDRSQKYF.

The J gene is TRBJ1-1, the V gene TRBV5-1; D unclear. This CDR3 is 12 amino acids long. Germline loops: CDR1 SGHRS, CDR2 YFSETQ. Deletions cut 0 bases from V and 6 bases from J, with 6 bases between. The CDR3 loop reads CASSLEGSEAFF. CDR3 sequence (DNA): TGCGCCAGCAGCTTGGAAGGATCTGAAGCTTTCTTT. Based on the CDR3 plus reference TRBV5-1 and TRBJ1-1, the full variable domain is KAGVTQTPRYLIKTRGQQVTLSCSPISGHRSVSWYQQTPGQGLQFLFEYFSETQRNKGNFPGRFSGRQFSNSRSEMNVSTLELGDSALYLCASSLEGSEAFFGQGTRLTVV.

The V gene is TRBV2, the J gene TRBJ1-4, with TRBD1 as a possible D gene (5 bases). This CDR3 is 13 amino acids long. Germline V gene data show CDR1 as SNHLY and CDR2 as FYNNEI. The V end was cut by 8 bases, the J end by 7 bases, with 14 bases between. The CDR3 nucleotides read TGTGCCAGCGGAGCTCCAGGGCCTGAAAAACTGTTTTTT. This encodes CASGAPGPEKLFF.

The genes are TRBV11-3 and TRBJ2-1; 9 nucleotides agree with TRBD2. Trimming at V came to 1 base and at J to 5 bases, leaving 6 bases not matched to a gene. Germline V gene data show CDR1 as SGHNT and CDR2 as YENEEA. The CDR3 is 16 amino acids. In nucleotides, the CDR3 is TGTGCCAGCAGCTTAGGCCGACTAGCGGTTAACAATGAGCAGTTCTTC. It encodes CASSLGRLAVNNEQFF.

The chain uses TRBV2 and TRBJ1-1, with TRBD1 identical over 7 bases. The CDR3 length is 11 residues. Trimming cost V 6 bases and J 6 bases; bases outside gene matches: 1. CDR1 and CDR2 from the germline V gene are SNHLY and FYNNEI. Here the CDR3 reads CASSGTAEAFF. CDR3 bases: TGTGCCAGCAGCGGGACAGCTGAAGCTTTCTTT. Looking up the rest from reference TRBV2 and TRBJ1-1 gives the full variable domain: EPEVTQTPSHQVTQMGQEVILRCVPISNHLYFYWYRQILGQKVEFLVSFYNNEISEKSEIFDDQFSVERPDGSNFTLKIRSTKLEDSAMYFCASSGTAEAFFGQGTRLTVV.

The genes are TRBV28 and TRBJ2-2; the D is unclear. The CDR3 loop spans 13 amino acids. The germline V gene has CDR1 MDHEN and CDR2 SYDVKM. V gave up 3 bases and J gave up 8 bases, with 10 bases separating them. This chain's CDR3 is CASSFEGRGELFF. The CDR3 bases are TGTGCCAGCAGTTTCGAAGGGCGGGGGGAGCTGTTTTTT.

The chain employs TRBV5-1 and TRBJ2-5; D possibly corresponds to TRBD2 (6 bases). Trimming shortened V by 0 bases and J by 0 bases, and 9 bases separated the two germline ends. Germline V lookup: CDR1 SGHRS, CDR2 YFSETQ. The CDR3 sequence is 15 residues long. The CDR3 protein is CASSLGGLNQETQYF. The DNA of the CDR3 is TGCGCCAGCAGCTTGGGCGGACTAAACCAAGAGACCCAGTACTTC.

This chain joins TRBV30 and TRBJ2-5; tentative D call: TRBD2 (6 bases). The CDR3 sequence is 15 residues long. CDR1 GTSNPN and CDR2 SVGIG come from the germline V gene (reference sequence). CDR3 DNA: TGTACCGGGTATGGTAGCGGAGCGTACCAAGAGACCCAGTACTTC. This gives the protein CTGYGSGAYQETQYF.

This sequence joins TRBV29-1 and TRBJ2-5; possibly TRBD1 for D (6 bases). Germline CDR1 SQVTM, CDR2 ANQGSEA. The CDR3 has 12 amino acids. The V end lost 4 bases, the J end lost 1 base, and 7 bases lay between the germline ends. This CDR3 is CSVVQGQETQYF. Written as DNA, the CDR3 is TGCAGCGTTGTACAGGGCCAAGAGACCCAGTACTTC. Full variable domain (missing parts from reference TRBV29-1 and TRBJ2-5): SAVISQKPSRDICQRGTSLTIQCQVDSQVTMMFWYRQQPGQSLTLIATANQGSEATYESGFVIDKFPISRPNLTFSTLTVSNMSPEDSSIYLCSVVQGQETQYFGPGTRLLVL.